These 30 T cell receptor beta chains came from one sample sequenced in a study of T-cell reconstitution after alpha-beta-depleted transplantation in children. For TCRbeta, the library was prepared with unique molecular identifiers. TCRdb re-called the PCR reads through MiXCR, storing one row per CDR3 protein. The sample has roughly 200,000 distinct CDR3 sequences; about 14% are singletons. Material: PBMCs from the stem cell graft donor, obtained from the stem cell graft. These receptor sequences come from a human donor who donated a stem cell graft to a child with acute lymphoblastic leukemia.

This clonotype has ten or more counts. The chain couples TRBV20-1 to TRBJ2-3, with 8 nucleotides matching TRBD2. Trimming removed 5 bases from V and 7 bases from J; junction bases left unmatched: 11. The CDR3 runs 14 residues. The germline V gene has CDR1 DFQATT and CDR2 SNEGSKA (reference sequence). The CDR3: CSADRGLGQNTQYF. The CDR3 nucleotides are TGCAGTGCTGATAGGGGACTAGGGCAAAATACGCAGTATTTT.

This clonotype was seen at least ten times. The V and J genes are TRBV24-1 and TRBJ1-1; D gene unclear. Germline V gives CDR1 KGHDR, CDR2 SFDVKD. CDR3 length: 13 residues. V was shortened by 5 bases and J by 2 bases, with 8 bases between the two germline ends. DNA for the CDR3: TGTGCCACCAGTGCTGGATTAAACACTGAAGCTTTCTTT. It specifies CATSAGLNTEAFF.

This clonotype was recorded at least ten times. The chain links TRBV7-6 to TRBJ2-2, with 14 bases matching TRBD2. The germline CDR1 and CDR2 sequences are SGHVS and FNYEAQ. Germline trimming cut 4 bases from V and 5 bases from J; bases unmatched to any gene: 3. The CDR3 runs 16 residues. As DNA, the CDR3 is TGTGCCAGCAGCTCGGGACTAGCGGGAGTGACCGGGGAGCTGTTTTTT. Its protein product is CASSSGLAGVTGELFF.

In this sample, this clonotype turned up many times. The chain employs TRBV20-1 and TRBJ2-3; 9 nucleotides match TRBD2. Germline CDR1 and CDR2: DFQATT and SNEGSKA (reference sequence). The CDR3 has 15 residues. V was clipped by 6 bases and J by 1 base; unmatched bases: 8. The CDR3 sequence: CSAVKAGGRTDTQYF. CDR3 in DNA: TGCAGTGCCGTTAAAGCGGGAGGCCGCACAGATACGCAGTATTTT.

This clonotype was picked up many times. The rearrangement links TRBV29-1 to TRBJ1-1, with a possible D match to TRBD1 (5 bases). The CDR3 runs to 15 residues. Trimming left V 3 bases short and J 1 base short, with 15 bases between. In germline, CDR1 is SQVTM, CDR2 ANQGSEA. The CDR3 nucleotides are TGCAGCGTTGAGCCTATTGGCAGGGCGAACACTGAAGCTTTCTTT. It yields the protein CSVEPIGRANTEAFF. Variable domain in full (rest from reference TRBV29-1 and TRBJ1-1): SAVISQKPSRDICQRGTSLTIQCQVDSQVTMMFWYRQQPGQSLTLIATANQGSEATYESGFVIDKFPISRPNLTFSTLTVSNMSPEDSSIYLCSVEPIGRANTEAFFGQGTRLTVV.

The table lists this clonotype with many counts. The chain joins TRBV20-1 to TRBJ2-7, with D perhaps TRBD2 (7 bases). V was cut by 0 bases and J by 5 bases, with 14 bases left in between. Germline values: CDR1 DFQATT, CDR2 SNEGSKA (reference sequence). This CDR3 comprises 14 residues. The DNA for the CDR3 is TGCAGTGCTAGAGACGGAAGGGGGGGAGACGAGCAGTACTTC. It encodes CSARDGRGGDEQYF.

In this sample, this clonotype turned up many times. This chain joins TRBV7-9 and TRBJ2-1; 10 bases align to TRBD2. V lost 2 bases, J lost 2 bases, and 3 bases stayed unmatched. This CDR3 has 16 amino acids. CDR1 SEHNR and CDR2 FQNEAQ come from the germline V gene (reference sequence). CDR3 in DNA: TGTGCCAGCAGCTTACTAGCGGGAGTTACCTACAATGAGCAGTTCTTC. Amino acid sequence: CASSLLAGVTYNEQFF.

The chain couples TRBV27 to TRBJ1-6, with D perhaps matching TRBD1 (6 bases). Germline-derived CDR1 and CDR2 are MNHEY and SMNVEV (reference sequence). V gave up 5 bases and J gave up 10 bases, with 24 bases separating them. The CDR3 has 17 amino acids. CDR3 sequence reads: CASSQGQGRLLGSPLHF. The CDR3 DNA reads as TGTGCCAGCAGTCAAGGCCAGGGGAGACTGTTAGGATCACCCCTCCACTTT.

CDR3 loop: CASSLTASTDTQYF. The CDR3 region has the DNA TGTGCCAGCAGTTTGACCGCGAGCACAGATACGCAGTATTTT. This chain uses TRBV12-3 or TRBV12-4 with TRBJ2-3; unclear D gene. The length of the CDR3 is 14 residues. Trimming left V 3 bases short and J 0 bases short, with 7 bases between.

The chain joins TRBV5-1 to TRBJ2-7; perhaps TRBD2 as D (6 bases). Germline V gene lookup returns CDR1 SGHRS and CDR2 YFSETQ. The CDR3 is 15 residues long. Trimming took 0 bases from V and 3 from J, leaving 13 bases between them. CDR3 residues: CASSLVGGFVYEQYF. The CDR3 bases are TGCGCCAGCAGCTTGGTAGGAGGGTTCGTCTACGAGCAGTACTTC.

As for this clonotype: A read error is possible here, since a much larger clone lies one base away. The J gene is TRBJ1-2, the V gene TRBV5-1, with D possibly TRBD1 on 5 matching bases. Germline V gene data show CDR1 as SGHRS and CDR2 as YFSETQ. This CDR3 spans 15 amino acids. The CDR3 protein is CASSPLGVVNYGYSF. The DNA for the CDR3 is TGCGCCAGCAGCCCCTTGGGGGTGGTGAACTATGGCTACAGCTTC.

The chain uses TRBV21-1 and TRBJ1-2; the table's TRBD1 call for D was not verified on the DNA. TRBV21-1 is deemed a pseudogene. The CDR3 is made up of 19 amino acids. CDR3 nucleotides: TGTGCCAGCAGCAAAGTCCCATTAGCACGACAGAGTACTAACTATGGCTACACCTTC. It codes for CASSKVPLARQSTNYGYTF.

This clonotype has only a few counts. The gene calls are TRBV10-3 and TRBJ1-4, with TRBD1 identical over 9 bases. Germline loops: CDR1 ENHRY, CDR2 SYGVKD. Trimming took 6 bases from V and 8 from J; bases not matched to a gene: 4. This CDR3 has 13 residues. The CDR3 spells CAIRDRGSEKLFF. The CDR3 bases are TGTGCCATCAGGGACAGGGGAAGCGAAAAACTGTTTTTT.

V gene TRBV2 combines with J gene TRBJ2-3, with 8 bases fitting TRBD1. This CDR3 contains 17 residues. Trimming cost V 0 bases and J 2 bases; bases outside gene matches: 7. The V gene's germline CDR1 is SNHLY and CDR2 FYNNEI. DNA of the CDR3: TGTGCCAGCAGTGAAGCGCAGGGGGCTTTGGACACAGATACGCAGTATTTT. As protein: CASSEAQGALDTDTQYF.

This clonotype was seen at least ten times. The V gene is TRBV29-1, the J gene TRBJ2-2, with D hard to call. Trimming took 2 bases from V and 0 from J, leaving 7 bases between them. The CDR3 runs to 14 residues. From germline, CDR1 is SQVTM and CDR2 ANQGSEA. CDR3 residues: CSVELDPNTGELFF. The CDR3 DNA follows: TGCAGCGTTGAATTGGATCCGAACACCGGGGAGCTGTTTTTT.

This clonotype was counted ten times or more. The chain has TRBV5-1 and TRBJ1-1; D remains unclear. The CDR3 consists of 14 residues. Germline V lookup: CDR1 SGHRS, CDR2 YFSETQ. V gave up 2 bases and J gave up 2 bases, with 10 bases separating them. The CDR3 sequence is CASSFVVGNTEAFF. The CDR3 nucleotides read TGCGCCAGCAGCTTTGTTGTCGGTAACACTGAAGCTTTCTTT.

This clonotype was counted ten times or more. The chain carries TRBV15 and TRBJ2-1, with D possibly matching TRBD1 (5 bases). The germline CDR1 and CDR2 sequences are LNHNV and YYDKDF (reference sequence). Trimming stripped 5 bases from V and 1 base from J, with 18 bases between. The CDR3 covers 17 residues. CDR3 residues: CATSASSGLDSYNEQFF. For the CDR3, the DNA is TGTGCCACCAGCGCTTCCTCAGGGCTAGATTCCTACAATGAGCAGTTCTTC.

This rearrangement joins TRBV6-5 to TRBJ2-5, with 9 bases fitting TRBD1. Losses at the gene ends were 3 bases for V and 5 bases for J; bases not matched to a gene: 7. Germline V gives CDR1 MNHEY, CDR2 SVGAGI. This CDR3 is 15 amino acids long. The chain's CDR3 is CASSYGHRGLETQYF. As DNA, the CDR3 is TGTGCCAGCAGTTATGGTCACAGGGGGCTTGAGACCCAGTACTTC.

In this sample, this clonotype turned up a few times. This chain joins TRBV20-1 and TRBJ2-7; either TRBD1 or TRBD2 may supply D (5 bases each). The V and J ends lost 0 bases and 7 bases respectively, with 19 bases between them. Germline V gene data show CDR1 as DFQATT and CDR2 as SNEGSKA (reference sequence). This CDR3 region has 15 residues. The chain's CDR3 is CSARDRRDAKAEQYF. Here the CDR3 DNA reads TGCAGTGCTAGAGATCGCCGGGACGCAAAGGCGGAGCAGTACTTC.

This clonotype was counted ten times or more. This chain uses TRBV25-1 with TRBJ2-7, with no clear D. V dropped 3 bases and J dropped 4 bases, with 13 bases sitting between them. From germline, CDR1 is MGHDK and CDR2 SYGVNS. The CDR3 spans 14 residues. The CDR3 DNA follows: TGTGCCAGCAGTGAGGATCGGGTCAGGTACGAGCAGTACTTC. It specifies CASSEDRVRYEQYF.

This clonotype was seen ten or more times. V gene TRBV12-3 or TRBV12-4 combines with J gene TRBJ2-1; TRBD2 agrees at 11 bases. The CDR3 runs to 15 residues. V was pared by 3 bases and J by 6 bases, with 4 bases of the junction left unmatched. The CDR3 DNA reads TGTGCCAGCAGTTTTCTTAGCGGGAGGGCCAATGAGCAGTTCTTC. Protein product: CASSFLSGRANEQFF.

This clonotype was detected ten times or more. The V and J genes are TRBV7-9 and TRBJ2-6, with TRBD1 matching 9 bases. CDR1 SEHNR and CDR2 FQNEAQ come from the germline V gene (reference sequence). The length of the CDR3 is 16 residues. Trimming removed 5 bases from V and 8 bases from J; junction bases left unmatched: 10. The chain's CDR3 is CASSPPSGTGSNVLTF. The CDR3 nucleotides read TGTGCCAGCAGCCCCCCCTCAGGGACAGGGTCCAACGTCCTGACTTTC.

In this sample, this clonotype turned up many times. The CDR3 region has the DNA TGCGCCAGCAGCTTGGAAGAACGGTTCTACGAGCAGTACTTC. Translating gives CASSLEERFYEQYF. This chain connects TRBV5-1 to TRBJ2-7; D remains unclear. The length of the CDR3 is 14 residues. Germline V lookup: CDR1 SGHRS, CDR2 YFSETQ. Trimming stripped 0 bases from V and 3 bases from J, with 10 bases between.

There are many counts of this clonotype. The chain employs TRBV5-1 and TRBJ2-5; D gene uncertain. This CDR3 comprises 13 residues. The V and J ends lost 0 bases and 3 bases respectively, with 6 bases between them. Germline CDR1 is SGHRS and CDR2 is YFSETQ. The CDR3 is CASSLGAEETQYF. The CDR3 coding sequence is TGCGCCAGCAGCTTGGGGGCCGAAGAGACCCAGTACTTC.

This clonotype was seen repeatedly, ten times or more. The chain couples TRBV6-1 to TRBJ2-7; 11 bases line up with TRBD2. This CDR3 is 14 amino acids long. Germline lookup yields CDR1 MNHNS and CDR2 SASEGT. V was clipped by 10 bases and J by 5 bases; unmatched bases: 10. CDR3 coding DNA: TGTGCCACCCAAACTAGCGGGGGATACGACGAGCAGTACTTC. It translates to CATQTSGGYDEQYF.

In its sample, this clonotype was seen many times. The rearrangement links TRBV5-1 to TRBJ2-3, with unresolved D. Per the germline V gene, CDR1 is SGHRS and CDR2 is YFSETQ. The CDR3 runs to 14 residues. Trimming left V 0 bases short and J 2 bases short, with 7 bases between. The CDR3 nucleotides read TGCGCCAGCAGCTTGGACACGTCCACAGATACGCAGTATTTT. Translated, it gives CASSLDTSTDTQYF.

This clonotype appeared many times. The chain links TRBV20-1 to TRBJ2-1; no reliable D call. The CDR3 covers 15 residues. The germline CDR1 and CDR2 sequences are DFQATT and SNEGSKA (reference sequence). Trimming removed 7 bases from V and 0 bases from J, with 16 bases in between. The CDR3 region has the DNA TGCAGTGTCAAAAGAGGCGAAAACTCCTACAATGAGCAGTTCTTC. This gives the protein CSVKRGENSYNEQFF.

This clonotype was observed many times. The rearrangement joins TRBV20-1 to TRBJ2-3; TRBD2 might be the D (6 bases). Germline V gives CDR1 DFQATT, CDR2 SNEGSKA (reference sequence). The ends were cut back, 5 bases at V and 6 bases at J, with 15 bases in the middle. CDR3 length equals 13 residues. CDR3 in DNA: TGCAGTGCTCCCAGGCGGGGTTCGGATACGCAGTATTTT. Protein: CSAPRRGSDTQYF.

This clonotype has only a few counts. V and J are TRBV6-2 or TRBV6-3 and TRBJ2-7, with D hard to call. CDR1 is MNHEY and CDR2 is SVGEGT in the germline V gene. The CDR3 totals 15 residues. V lost 8 bases, J lost 3 bases, and 20 bases lay in between. In DNA, the CDR3 is TGTGCCAGCCGAGACCCTCCGGGTCTTGGCTACGAGCAGTACTTC. This translates into CASRDPPGLGYEQYF.

This clonotype has at least ten counts. The chain couples TRBV6-1 to TRBJ2-6, with D possibly being TRBD1 (6 bases). The CDR3 is 15 residues long. The V end lost 3 bases, the J end lost 2 bases, and 8 bases lay between the germline ends. Germline V CDR1 and CDR2: MNHNS, SASEGT. The CDR3: CASSDPGAGANVLTF. In nucleotides, the CDR3 is TGTGCCAGCAGTGACCCAGGGGCTGGGGCCAACGTCCTGACTTTC.